Below are 18 T cell receptor beta chains sequenced from a single sample in a study of T cell repertoires in cytomegalovirus infection. TCRdb used MiXCR to reprocess the reads, holding one entry per CDR3 protein. The sample includes some 920,000 distinct CDR3 sequences, around 30% of them seen just once. Antigens of these TCRs are unknown. Sequences were derived from cultured CD8+ T cells from PBMCs, sampled from culture after CMV antigen stimulation. These TCRs come from a human donor in good health (CMV status not recorded). Some clones in this sample may be carry-over from other donors' samples.

This clonotype has more than one count but fewer than ten. V gene TRBV7-6 combines with J gene TRBJ1-2; D is ambiguous. CDR3 length: 14 amino acids. The V end was cut by 5 bases, the J end by 4 bases, with 14 bases between. CDR1 SGHVS and CDR2 FNYEAQ come from the germline V gene. The CDR3 here is CASSPGRGSYGYTF. The CDR3 DNA reads as TGTGCCAGCAGCCCTGGCCGGGGTTCCTATGGCTACACCTTC.

This clonotype was detected a few times. The rearrangement joins TRBV5-4 to TRBJ1-1, with D possibly matching TRBD1 (6 bases). Trimming pared 4 bases from V and 5 bases from J, leaving 15 bases between. The germline V gene encodes CDR1 SGHNT and CDR2 YYREEE (reference sequence). The CDR3 consists of 14 residues. The CDR3 loop is CASSPVGGQTEAFF. The CDR3 region has the DNA TGTGCCAGCAGCCCCGTTGGGGGGCAGACTGAAGCTTTCTTT.

In its sample, this clonotype was seen once. The rearrangement joins TRBV27 to TRBJ1-6, with D possibly TRBD1 on 6 matching bases. The CDR3 runs to 14 residues. Trimming cost V 10 bases and J 7 bases, with 17 bases left between them. Germline assignment: CDR1 MNHEY and CDR2 SMNVEV (reference sequence). The CDR3 here is CANRGQLENSPLHF. CDR3 DNA sequence: TGTGCCAACAGAGGACAGCTGGAGAATTCACCCCTCCACTTT.

The chain combines TRBV6-4 with TRBJ2-5, with D perhaps matching TRBD1 (5 bases). Per the germline V gene, CDR1 is MRHNA and CDR2 is SNTAGT. The CDR3 has 18 amino acids. V was cut by 1 base and J by 0 bases, with 18 bases left in between. CDR3 sequence reads: CASSDFSKGQGDQETQYF. DNA for the CDR3: TGTGCCAGCAGTGACTTCAGCAAGGGGCAGGGTGACCAAGAGACCCAGTACTTC.

The chain is built from TRBV11-2 and TRBJ1-3; 10 bases match TRBD1. The CDR3 spans 19 residues. Germline CDR1 SGHAT, CDR2 FQNNGV. V was pared by 10 bases and J by 2 bases, with 20 bases of the junction left unmatched. In DNA form, the CDR3 reads TGTGCCAACACAAAGTGGGGACAGGGGTCTCGGGGAGCTGGAAACACCATATATTTT. Residues: CANTKWGQGSRGAGNTIYF.

The rearrangement uses TRBV2 and TRBJ2-1; D gene uncertain. Germline V lookup: CDR1 SNHLY, CDR2 FYNNEI. The CDR3 runs 11 residues. The CDR3 sequence is CVAFRYNEQFF. For the CDR3, the DNA is TGTGTCGCGTTTCGGTACAATGAGCAGTTCTTC.

The chain recombines TRBV20-1 with TRBJ2-5; 8 bases are a match to TRBD2. This CDR3 is built from 16 residues. Trimming at V came to 0 bases and at J to 1 base, leaving 7 bases not matched to a gene. Germline V gene sequence: CDR1 DFQATT, CDR2 SNEGSKA (reference sequence). The CDR3 bases are TGCAGTGCTAGAGATCAGCGCGGGGGGCCCCAAGAGACCCAGTACTTC. This translates into CSARDQRGGPQETQYF.

V and J are TRBV29-1 and TRBJ2-1, with 9 positions matching TRBD2. CDR3 length equals 13 residues. The V segment lost 5 bases and the J segment 6 bases; nucleotides outside the gene matches: 5. Looked up from germline, CDR1 is SQVTM and CDR2 is ANQGSEA. The CDR3 sequence: CSVYGLASNEQFF. The CDR3 DNA is TGCAGCGTTTACGGACTAGCGTCCAATGAGCAGTTCTTC.

V gene TRBV20-1 combines with J gene TRBJ1-6; D is unresolved. CDR3 length equals 13 residues. Trimming shortened V by 0 bases and J by 4 bases, and 4 bases separated the two germline ends. CDR1 DFQATT and CDR2 SNEGSKA come from the germline V gene (reference sequence). The DNA for the CDR3 is TGCAGTGCTAGAGATGGATATAATTCACCCCTCCACTTT. Translated: CSARDGYNSPLHF.

This clonotype showed up many times. The V call is TRBV7-2, the J call TRBJ2-5, with TRBD1 matching 10 bases. This CDR3 has 20 residues. CDR1 SGHTA and CDR2 FQGNSA come from the germline V gene. V lost 4 bases to trimming and J lost 5 bases; unmatched junction nucleotides: 22. CDR3 nucleotides: TGTGCCAGCAGCTACCCATTTAAGGACAGGGGGAGGAGGTTAGAGGAGACCCAGTACTTC. Translated: CASSYPFKDRGRRLEETQYF. The variable domain in full, completed from reference TRBV7-2 and TRBJ2-5, reads GAGVSQSPSNKVTEKGKDVELRCDPISGHTALYWYRQSLGQGLEFLIYFQGNSAPDKSGLPSDRFSAERTGGSVSTLTIQRTQQEDSAVYLCASSYPFKDRGRRLEETQYFGPGTRLLVL.

This clonotype has just a few counts. The gene calls are TRBV12-5 and TRBJ2-2, with D tentatively TRBD1 (5 bases). The CDR3 is 14 residues long. CDR1 LGHNT and CDR2 FRNRAP come from the germline V gene. Between the trimmed V and J ends, which lost 6 bases and 0 bases, there was a span of 8 bases. The CDR3 coding sequence is TGTGCTAGTGGGAGACAGTCGAACACCGGGGAGCTGTTTTTT. Its translation is CASGRQSNTGELFF.

In its sample, this clonotype was seen a few times. In DNA, the CDR3 is TGCAGTGCTCTCACAGATACGCAGTATTTT. It codes for CSALTDTQYF. The chain employs TRBV20-1 and TRBJ2-3, with D unclear. The germline CDR1 and CDR2 sequences are DFQATT and SNEGSKA (reference sequence). This CDR3 contains 10 residues. The V end lost 5 bases, the J end lost 2 bases, and 2 bases lay between the germline ends.

This clonotype was counted a few times. The chain carries TRBV11-1 and TRBJ2-1; 9 bases match TRBD1. The germline CDR1 and CDR2 sequences are SGHAT and FQDESV (reference sequence). The CDR3 is 16 amino acids. The V segment lost 4 bases and the J segment 9 bases; nucleotides outside the gene matches: 13. The CDR3 DNA reads TGTGCCAGCAGCTCCTTGGACAGGGGCGAGTTCGGTGAGCAGTTCTTC. Its translation: CASSSLDRGEFGEQFF.

In this sample, this clonotype turned up many times. The chain links TRBV6-5 to TRBJ2-1, with D maybe TRBD1 (5 bases). Germline V CDR1 and CDR2: MNHEY, SVGAGI. The V end lost 5 bases, the J end lost 0 bases, and 11 bases lay between the germline ends. The length of the CDR3 is 15 residues. CDR3 bases: TGTGCCAGCAGTACCTCTAGGGGCTCCTACAATGAGCAGTTCTTC. Its protein product is CASSTSRGSYNEQFF.

This chain connects TRBV6-5 to TRBJ1-1, with unresolved D. Between the trimmed V and J ends, which lost 2 bases and 1 base, there was a span of 11 bases. Germline CDR1 reads MNHEY; CDR2 reads SVGAGI. The CDR3 extends over 15 amino acids. CDR3 bases: TGTGCCAGCAGTTACGCGGGGTTTTCGAACACTGAAGCTTTCTTT. It yields the protein CASSYAGFSNTEAFF.

The chain's CDR3 is CASSLDLAGGLFYNEQFF. For the CDR3, the DNA is TGTGCCAGCAGCTTAGATTTAGCGGGGGGGCTCTTCTACAATGAGCAGTTCTTC. This rearrangement joins TRBV11-2 to TRBJ2-1; 11 bases fit TRBD2. Trimming removed 0 bases from V and 3 bases from J; junction bases left unmatched: 7. Germline assignment: CDR1 SGHAT and CDR2 FQNNGV. The CDR3 loop spans 18 amino acids.

V gene TRBV6-2 or TRBV6-3 combines with J gene TRBJ2-1; TRBD2 agrees at 7 bases. This CDR3 comprises 17 residues. V shed 1 base, J shed 7 bases, and the junction held 13 bases outside the gene matches. The germline gives CDR1 MNHEY, CDR2 SVGEGT. The CDR3 loop is CASSYFPGRGDWNEQFF. For the CDR3, the DNA is TGTGCCAGCAGTTACTTCCCGGGGAGGGGCGATTGGAATGAGCAGTTCTTC.

This clonotype was recorded a few times. The chain combines TRBV4-1 with TRBJ1-5, with D possibly TRBD1 on 5 matching bases. V lost 0 bases, J lost 4 bases, and 7 bases lay in between. Germline values: CDR1 MGHRA, CDR2 YSYEKL. CDR3 size: 14 residues. CDR3 region: CASSQDRANQPQHF. CDR3 in DNA: TGCGCCAGCAGCCAAGACAGGGCAAATCAGCCCCAGCATTTT.